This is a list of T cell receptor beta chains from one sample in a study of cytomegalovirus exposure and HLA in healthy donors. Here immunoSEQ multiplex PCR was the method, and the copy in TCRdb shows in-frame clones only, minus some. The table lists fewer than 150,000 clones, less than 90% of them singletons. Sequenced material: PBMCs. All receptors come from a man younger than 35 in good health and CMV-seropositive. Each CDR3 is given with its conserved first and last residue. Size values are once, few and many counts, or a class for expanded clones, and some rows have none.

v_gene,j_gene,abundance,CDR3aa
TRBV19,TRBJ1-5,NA,CASSGTGDQPQHF
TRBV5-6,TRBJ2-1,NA,CASNILGTAHYNEQFF
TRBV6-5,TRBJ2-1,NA,CASSYSRGSPYNEQFF
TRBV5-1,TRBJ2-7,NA,CASSLKLTGGTRSYEQYF
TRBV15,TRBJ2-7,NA,CATSRAGTGDVGEQYF
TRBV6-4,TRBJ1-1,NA,CASRRQGLNTEAFF
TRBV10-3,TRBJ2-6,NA,CAIRGQGALGANVLTF
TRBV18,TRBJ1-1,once,CASSPPGQTEAFF
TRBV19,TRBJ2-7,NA,CASSIHRDEQYF
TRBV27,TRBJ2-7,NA,CASSSGFEQYF
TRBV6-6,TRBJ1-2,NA,CASSRTAGGYTF
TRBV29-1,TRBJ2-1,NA,CSVEYRRRGMSYEQFF
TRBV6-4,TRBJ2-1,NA,CASSPDVAGASNEQFF
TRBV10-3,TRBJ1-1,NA,CAISEGGSEAFF
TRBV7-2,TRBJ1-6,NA,CASSLETLNSPLHF